This TCR beta chain was identified in a study of T cell repertoires in cytomegalovirus infection. Study details: Selected CMV epitopes included recently identified HLA-C-restricted ones as well as well-studied HLA-B-restricted ones. Evidence of both CMV infection and a matching HLA type came from public TCR beta signatures.

CDR3 length: 14 amino acids. The germline CDR1 and CDR2 sequences are MDHEN and SYDVKM. V was clipped by 10 bases and J by 6 bases, with 20 bases between them. Concerning this clonotype: Its cognate antigen is unknown.

Overall study results and limits: The ex vivo response was dominated by HLA-C-restricted CMV-specific TCR beta clonotypes.

One entry per CDR3 protein results from TCRdb running MiXCR on the reads. The sample includes hundreds of thousands of distinct CDR3 sequences, about 33% of them seen just once. This receptor was taken from a human donor in good health (CMV status not recorded). Some clones in this sample may be carry-over from other donors' samples. The chain links TRBV28 to TRBJ2-3; D gene uncertain. This sample comprised cultured PBMCs, obtained from culture after CMV antigen stimulation. CDR3 residues: CAIHPPGVWDTQYF. CDR3 DNA sequence: TGTGCCATCCACCCTCCCGGTGTCTGGGATACGCAGTATTTT.